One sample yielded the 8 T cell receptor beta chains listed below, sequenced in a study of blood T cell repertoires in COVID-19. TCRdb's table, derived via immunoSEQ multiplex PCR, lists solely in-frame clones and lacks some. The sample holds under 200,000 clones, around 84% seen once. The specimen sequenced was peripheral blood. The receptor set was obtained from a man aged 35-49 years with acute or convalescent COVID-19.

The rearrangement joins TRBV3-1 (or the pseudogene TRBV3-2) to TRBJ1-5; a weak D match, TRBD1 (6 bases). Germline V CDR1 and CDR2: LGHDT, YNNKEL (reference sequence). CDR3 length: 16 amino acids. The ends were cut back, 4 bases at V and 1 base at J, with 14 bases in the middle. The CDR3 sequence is CASSLGGARSNQPQHF. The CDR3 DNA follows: TGTGCCAGCAGCCTGGGGGGGGCGCGGAGCAATCAGCCCCAGCATTTT.

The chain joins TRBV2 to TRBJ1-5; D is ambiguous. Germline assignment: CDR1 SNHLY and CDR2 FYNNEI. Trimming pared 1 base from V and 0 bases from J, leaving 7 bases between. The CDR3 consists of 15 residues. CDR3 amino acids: CASSEGKYSNQPQHF. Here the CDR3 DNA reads TGTGCCAGCAGTGAAGGTAAATATAGCAATCAGCCCCAGCATTTT.

For the CDR3, the DNA is TGTGCCAGCAGTTTATCGGGGTTACAGGGACGGGGTGGCTACACCTTC. It encodes CASSLSGLQGRGGYTF. The J gene is TRBJ1-2, the V gene TRBV27; D possibly corresponds to TRBD1 (6 bases). CDR1 and CDR2 (germline): MNHEY, SMNVEV (reference sequence). Between the trimmed V and J ends, which lost 0 bases and 7 bases, there was a span of 18 bases. CDR3 size: 16 residues.

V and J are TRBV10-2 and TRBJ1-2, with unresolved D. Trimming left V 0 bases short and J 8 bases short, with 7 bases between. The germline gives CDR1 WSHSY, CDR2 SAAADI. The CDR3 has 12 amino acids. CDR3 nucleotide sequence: TGCGCCAGCAGTGAGTCAGGCGGGGGCTACACCTTC. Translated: CASSESGGGYTF.

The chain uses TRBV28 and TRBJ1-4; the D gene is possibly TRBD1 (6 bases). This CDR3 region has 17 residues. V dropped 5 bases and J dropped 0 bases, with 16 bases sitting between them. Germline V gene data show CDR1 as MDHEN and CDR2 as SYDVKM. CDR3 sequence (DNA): TGTGCCAGCAGTAAATCCAGGGGACGCGCAACTAATGAAAAACTGTTTTTT. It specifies CASSKSRGRATNEKLFF.

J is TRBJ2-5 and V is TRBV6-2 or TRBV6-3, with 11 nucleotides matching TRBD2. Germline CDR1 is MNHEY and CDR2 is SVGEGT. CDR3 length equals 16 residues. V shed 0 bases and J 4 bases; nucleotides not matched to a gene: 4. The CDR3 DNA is TGTGCCAGCAGTTACTCGACTAGCGGGGACCTAGAGACCCAGTACTTC. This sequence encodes CASSYSTSGDLETQYF.

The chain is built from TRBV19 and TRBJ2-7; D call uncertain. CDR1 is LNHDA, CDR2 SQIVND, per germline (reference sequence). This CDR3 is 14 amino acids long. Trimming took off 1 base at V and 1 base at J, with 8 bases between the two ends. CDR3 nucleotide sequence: TGTGCCAGTAGTATAGGACCCGGGTCCTACGAGCAGTACTTC. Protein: CASSIGPGSYEQYF.

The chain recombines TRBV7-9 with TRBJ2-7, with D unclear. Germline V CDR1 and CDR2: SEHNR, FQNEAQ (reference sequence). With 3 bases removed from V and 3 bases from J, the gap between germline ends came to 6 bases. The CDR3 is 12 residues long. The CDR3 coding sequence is TGTGCCAGCAGCTTCAGCGTCTACGAGCAGTACTTC. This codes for CASSFSVYEQYF. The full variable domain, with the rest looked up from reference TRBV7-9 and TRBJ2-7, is DTGVSQNPRHKITKRGQNVTFRCDPISEHNRLYWYRQTLGQGPEFLTYFQNEAQLEKSRLLSDRFSAERPKGSFSTLEIQRTEQGDSAMYLCASSFSVYEQYFGPGTRLTVT.